Detailed here is one T cell receptor (beta chain). Losses at the gene ends were 4 bases for V and 3 bases for J; bases not matched to a gene: 4. The germline CDR1 and CDR2 sequences are LNHDA and SQIVND (reference sequence). The CDR3 spans 15 residues. This record belongs to a study of blood T cell repertoires in COVID-19. About the research overall: Sites in the United States, Italy and Spain provided acute and convalescent COVID-19 samples. PBMCs, B-cell-depleted T cells, or T cells provided the cDNA or gDNA that made up the material.

In the study's own analysis: Reference gene primer amplification gave estimated nucleated cell counts. Libraries were prepared by immunoSEQ multiplex PCR; TCRdb keeps only in-frame clonotypes and omits some of them. D and trimming come from the DNA, and the V and J calls and clone size come from that table. The data contain under 250,000 clones, 84% of them singletons. The clonotype comes from a man aged 45-65 years with acute or convalescent COVID-19. Sample: peripheral blood. The chain employs TRBV19 and TRBJ2-7; TRBD2 agrees at 12 bases. In nucleotides, the CDR3 is TGTGCCAGTAGTACTACTAGCGGGGGGTTCTACGAGCAGTACTTC. Translating it yields CASSTTSGGFYEQYF.